A single sample gave rise to the 12 T cell receptor beta chains below, sequenced in a study of OX40 agonist ivuxolimab in advanced cancers. Clones were read by immunoSEQ multiplex PCR, and TCRdb kept only the in-frame ones, dropping some. The sample shows around 50,000 clones, 89% of them seen only once. The sequencing used CD4+ or CD8+ T cells sorted from blood, collected in a trial of the OX40 agonist ivuxolimab. Receptors were obtained from an adult with an advanced solid tumor such as melanoma, head and neck, liver or kidney cancer.

The CDR3 spells CASSHETPDTQYF. In nucleotides, the CDR3 is TGTGCCAGCAGCCACGAGACGCCGGATACGCAGTATTTT. The gene calls are TRBV11-2 and TRBJ2-3; the D is unclear. CDR1 and CDR2 from the germline V gene are SGHAT and FQNNGV. Trimming stripped 5 bases from V and 6 bases from J, with 12 bases between. This CDR3 has 13 residues.

V gene TRBV27 combines with J gene TRBJ2-3; a possible D gene is TRBD2 (6 bases). The germline gives CDR1 MNHEY, CDR2 SMNVEV (reference sequence). The CDR3 sequence is 14 residues long. The V end lost 6 bases, the J end lost 0 bases, and 10 bases lay between the germline ends. In DNA, the CDR3 is TGTGCCAGCAGGGAACTAGCAAGCACAGATACGCAGTATTTT. It translates to CASRELASTDTQYF.

This clone has a handful of counts. The chain links TRBV9 to TRBJ2-3; no definite D call. V gave up 4 bases and J gave up 1 base, with 7 bases separating them. The CDR3 is 13 residues long. Germline V gene sequence: CDR1 SGDLS, CDR2 YYNGEE. CDR3 nucleotide sequence: TGTGCCAGCAGCCCCCAGGGCACAGATACGCAGTATTTT. Translating it yields CASSPQGTDTQYF.

This chain uses TRBV7-2 with TRBJ1-5, with D perhaps matching TRBD1 (5 bases). V lost 5 bases, J lost 4 bases, and 9 bases lay in between. The germline CDR1 and CDR2 sequences are SGHTA and FQGNSA. This CDR3 has 13 amino acids. Written as DNA, the CDR3 is TGTGCCAGCAGCGAAGACAGAAATCAGCCCCAGCATTTT. Protein sequence: CASSEDRNQPQHF.

This chain links TRBV2 with TRBJ1-1; a weak D match, TRBD1 (5 bases). The germline V gene encodes CDR1 SNHLY and CDR2 FYNNEI. The CDR3 is made up of 11 amino acids. With 9 bases removed from V and 10 bases from J, the gap between germline ends came to 15 bases. CDR3 DNA sequence: TGTGCCAGTACCCCTACAGGAAGAGCTTTCTTT. Its protein product is CASTPTGRAFF.

This rearrangement joins TRBV9 to TRBJ2-2; no reliable D call. Germline CDR1 is SGDLS and CDR2 is YYNGEE. The length of the CDR3 is 15 residues. V lost 5 bases and J 8 bases, leaving 19 bases between the germline ends. The CDR3 loop is CASSQRSGSPGELFF. DNA for the CDR3: TGTGCCAGCAGTCAAAGATCGGGCTCACCTGGGGAGCTGTTTTTT. The complete variable domain, with remaining parts taken from reference TRBV9 and TRBJ2-2, reads DSGVTQTPKHLITATGQRVTLRCSPRSGDLSVYWYQQSLDQGLQFLIQYYNGEERAKGNILERFSAQQFPDLHSELNLSSLELGDSALYFCASSQRSGSPGELFFGEGSRLTVL.

The chain recombines TRBV10-2 with TRBJ2-1, with TRBD2 matching 7 bases. This CDR3 contains 13 residues. V lost 9 bases and J lost 2; bases outside the gene matches: 4. Germline V CDR1 and CDR2: WSHSY, SAAADI. The CDR3 here is CASEGGPYNEQFF. In nucleotides, the CDR3 is TGCGCCAGTGAGGGAGGGCCCTACAATGAGCAGTTCTTC.

The V call is TRBV19, the J call TRBJ1-2; 7 bases fit TRBD1. Germline V gives CDR1 LNHDA, CDR2 SQIVND (reference sequence). The CDR3 totals 13 residues. V lost 1 base, J lost 6 bases, and 2 bases stayed unmatched. In DNA form, the CDR3 reads TGTGCCAGTAGTATAGTAACAGGGGATGGCTACACCTTC. Translation gives CASSIVTGDGYTF.

The chain joins TRBV5-5 to TRBJ2-7; D is tentatively TRBD1 or TRBD2 (5 bases each). The CDR3 totals 13 residues. V shed 5 bases and J shed 4 bases, with 13 bases lying between them. The germline V gene has CDR1 SGHKS and CDR2 YYEKEE (reference sequence). CDR3 amino acids: CASSGARVYEQYV. The CDR3 coding sequence is TGTGCCAGCAGTGGGGCGAGGGTATACGAGCAGTACGTC.

The V and J genes are TRBV28 and TRBJ1-5; 9 bases are a match to TRBD1. The V and J ends lost 5 bases and 1 base, in that order; junction bases with no gene match: 6. The CDR3 is made up of 16 amino acids. Germline CDR1 MDHEN, CDR2 SYDVKM. The CDR3 protein is CASSATGGWSNQPQHF. The CDR3 DNA reads TGTGCCAGCAGTGCGACAGGGGGTTGGAGCAATCAGCCCCAGCATTTT.

The rearrangement links TRBV18 to TRBJ2-3; tentatively, D is TRBD1 (5 bases). The CDR3 loop spans 16 amino acids. CDR1 and CDR2 (germline): KGHSH, LQKENI. Trimming took off 0 bases at V and 1 base at J, with 11 bases between the two ends. In DNA form, the CDR3 reads TGTGCCAGCTCACCACCCCGGGTAGGGGGCACAGATACGCAGTATTTT. Its protein product is CASSPPRVGGTDTQYF.

The rearrangement joins TRBV5-4 to TRBJ2-3, with D perhaps TRBD2 (6 bases). The CDR3 extends over 14 amino acids. Germline V gives CDR1 SGHNT, CDR2 YYREEE (reference sequence). The V and J ends lost 5 bases and 4 bases respectively, with 14 bases between them. CDR3 sequence reads: CASRAGPRADTQYF. Written as DNA, the CDR3 is TGTGCCAGCAGGGCGGGACCAAGGGCAGATACGCAGTATTTT.